This TCR beta chain was observed in a study of PD-1 blockade in classical Hodgkin lymphoma. General study findings and limits: Initiation of nivolumab under 1 year after ASCT led to exclusion of patients. Prior to therapy, complete responders displayed diversity much like that of newly diagnosed patients.

There was relapse after autologous stem cell transplantation in every patient, and there was variation in brentuximab vedotin exposure. CDR1 and CDR2 from the germline V gene are SGHDN and FVKESK. Trimming removed 4 bases from V and 1 base from J; junction bases left unmatched: 2. The CDR3 covers 14 residues. Profiling relied on immunoSEQ multiplex PCR, and the TCRdb table lists in-frame clones only, not all of them. The sample has 70,000 or so clones, over 55% seen once. The table lists this clone with a few counts. Its specificity is not known. The source of this sequence is a human donor with classical Hodgkin lymphoma. The sequencing here drew on peripheral blood mononuclear cells (PBMCs), taken before the second cycle of nivolumab. The gene calls are TRBV14 and TRBJ1-1; 8 positions agree with TRBD1. CDR3 sequence (DNA): TGTGCCAGCAGCCGAGGACAGGGGAACACTGAAGCTTTCTTT. Protein: CASSRGQGNTEAFF.